Below, 7 T cell receptor beta chains from the same sample are listed, as sequenced in a study of T-cell memory formation after mild COVID-19. From the 5' RACE reads, TCRdb called clonotypes with MiXCR, one entry per CDR3 protein. The sample lists approximately 580,000 distinct CDR3 sequences; about a fifth were seen once. Sequences were obtained from PBMCs or a T cell subset sorted from them (not recorded which). The receptors come from an adult woman who had mild COVID-19 (a few samples of this study predate the infection). Cell type and time point are not known.

The chain combines TRBV10-3 with TRBJ2-5, with D possibly being TRBD1 (6 bases). This CDR3 comprises 16 residues. Trimming stripped 0 bases from V and 5 bases from J, with 16 bases between. Germline V gene data show CDR1 as ENHRY and CDR2 as SYGVKD. In DNA, the CDR3 is TGTGCCATCAGTGAGTCGGGGGACACGGCCTTGGAGACCCAGTACTTC. It encodes CAISESGDTALETQYF.

The V and J genes are TRBV20-1 and TRBJ2-7; D is perhaps TRBD1 or TRBD2 (6 bases each). V lost 5 bases and J lost 5, with 19 bases in between. CDR1 is DFQATT, CDR2 SNEGSKA, per germline (reference sequence). The CDR3 sequence is 14 residues long. The CDR3 region is CSAAKRRGQNEQYF. The CDR3 coding sequence is TGCAGTGCTGCGAAGCGTCGGGGGCAGAACGAGCAGTACTTC.

In its sample, this clonotype was seen a few times. V is TRBV7-6 and J is TRBJ2-1, with a tentative D call TRBD2 (7 bases). Germline V gives CDR1 SGHVS, CDR2 FNYEAQ. The V end was cut by 6 bases, the J end by 0 bases, with 12 bases between. This CDR3 is 15 amino acids long. As DNA, the CDR3 is TGTGCCAGCAGTGAAGGGGGGGCCTCCTACAATGAGCAGTTCTTC. It is translated as CASSEGGASYNEQFF.

V and J are TRBV7-9 and TRBJ2-7; no definite D call. The CDR3 length is 14 residues. The V gene lost 4 bases and the J gene lost 4 bases, with 14 bases spanning the gap. Germline CDR1 SEHNR, CDR2 FQNEAQ (reference sequence). The CDR3 spells CASSSPPPSYEQYF. CDR3 bases: TGTGCCAGCAGCTCCCCCCCACCCTCGTACGAGCAGTACTTC.

The chain joins TRBV14 to TRBJ2-2; D is unresolved. Germline lookup yields CDR1 SGHDN and CDR2 FVKESK. V was clipped by 1 base and J by 5 bases, with 5 bases between them. The length of the CDR3 is 13 residues. DNA for the CDR3: TGTGCCAGCAGCCAAGTTGGTACCGGGGAGCTGTTTTTT. Amino acids: CASSQVGTGELFF.

CDR3 protein: CSASPPDSVVYGYTF. CDR3 in DNA: TGCAGTGCTAGCCCTCCGGACAGCGTCGTCTATGGCTACACCTTC. The gene calls are TRBV20-1 and TRBJ1-2; D perhaps matches TRBD1 (6 bases). Trimming shortened V by 3 bases and J by 4 bases, and 18 bases separated the two germline ends. Germline CDR1 DFQATT, CDR2 SNEGSKA (reference sequence). CDR3 length: 15 residues.

The chain combines TRBV7-2 with TRBJ2-5; 12 bases are shared with TRBD2. There are 18 residues in the CDR3. The V segment lost 5 bases and the J segment 0 bases; nucleotides outside the gene matches: 10. Germline V CDR1 and CDR2: SGHTA, FQGNSA. DNA of the CDR3: TGTGCCAGCAGCCCAGGACGGGGACTAGCGGGTCACCAAGAGACCCAGTACTTC. It specifies CASSPGRGLAGHQETQYF. The full variable domain, its missing parts supplied by reference TRBV7-2 and TRBJ2-5, is GAGVSQSPSNKVTEKGKDVELRCDPISGHTALYWYRQSLGQGLEFLIYFQGNSAPDKSGLPSDRFSAERTGGSVSTLTIQRTQQEDSAVYLCASSPGRGLAGHQETQYFGPGTRLLVL.